The rows below give T cell receptor beta chains drawn from one sample of a study of T cells in localized non-small cell lung cancer. Only in-frame clones appear in the TCRdb table, and some are missing; sequencing was by immunoSEQ multiplex PCR. The sample gives about 30,000 clones, about 89% of which show up once; less than 6% is in the top ten. This sample comprised PBMCs, obtained before any cancer treatment. Receptors were obtained from a man aged 35 to 69 with stage II lung adenocarcinoma. Both conserved end residues are part of each CDR3. A D gene is named only where the DNA matches it firmly. Where a row states a size, it is once, few, many or the class of an expanded clone; other rows omit it.

cdr3_aa: CASRVQGLAEAFF
cdr3_nt: TGTGCCAGCAGAGTTCAAGGGTTGGCTGAAGCTTTCTTT
clone_size: few
d_call: -
cdr3_length: 13
j_call: TRBJ1-1
v_call: TRBV28

cdr3_aa: CASSLVSAGFSGNTIYF
cdr3_nt: TGTGCCAGCAGCTTAGTTAGCGCAGGCTTCTCTGGAAACACCATATATTTT
clone_size: -
d_call: -
cdr3_length: 17
j_call: TRBJ1-3
v_call: TRBV7-8

cdr3_aa: CASSPRVRTEAFF
cdr3_nt: TGTGCCAGCAGTCCCCGGGTGAGGACTGAAGCTTTCTTT
clone_size: -
d_call: -
cdr3_length: 13
j_call: TRBJ1-1
v_call: TRBV28

cdr3_aa: CASSLLAGTYNEQFF
cdr3_nt: TGTGCCAGCAGCTTGCTAGCGGGAACCTACAATGAGCAGTTCTTC
clone_size: -
d_call: TRBD2
cdr3_length: 15
j_call: TRBJ2-1
v_call: TRBV7-9

cdr3_aa: CASSSRRAGGIYEQYF
cdr3_nt: TGTGCCAGCAGCTCTCGGCGGGCGGGAGGGATCTACGAGCAGTACTTC
clone_size: -
d_call: TRBD2
cdr3_length: 16
j_call: TRBJ2-7
v_call: TRBV11-2

cdr3_aa: CASSVFGTSGRIHTGELFF
cdr3_nt: TGTGCCAGCTCTGTTTTTGGGACTAGCGGGAGAATCCACACCGGGGAGCTGTTTTTT
clone_size: once
d_call: TRBD2
cdr3_length: 19
j_call: TRBJ2-2
v_call: TRBV6-4

cdr3_aa: CASSQGGGWGEQFF
cdr3_nt: TGCGCCAGCAGCCAAGGAGGGGGTTGGGGTGAGCAGTTCTTC
clone_size: -
d_call: -
cdr3_length: 14
j_call: TRBJ2-1
v_call: TRBV4-1

cdr3_aa: CASSLALAGGGYSYEQYF
cdr3_nt: TGTGCCAGCAGCTTAGCGCTAGCGGGAGGGGGTTACTCCTACGAGCAGTACTTC
clone_size: -
d_call: TRBD2
cdr3_length: 18
j_call: TRBJ2-7
v_call: TRBV7-8

cdr3_aa: CASIGGAWTEAFF
cdr3_nt: TGTGCCAGTATCGGGGGAGCATGGACTGAAGCTTTCTTT
clone_size: once
d_call: -
cdr3_length: 13
j_call: TRBJ1-1
v_call: TRBV6-1

cdr3_aa: CASSFPASTDTQYF
cdr3_nt: TGCGCCAGCAGCTTCCCCGCTAGCACAGATACGCAGTATTTT
clone_size: once
d_call: -
cdr3_length: 14
j_call: TRBJ2-3
v_call: TRBV5-1

cdr3_aa: CASSSGTRTPANTGELFF
cdr3_nt: TGTGCCAGCAGCTCCGGTACCCGGACTCCCGCGAACACCGGGGAGCTGTTTTTT
clone_size: -
d_call: -
cdr3_length: 18
j_call: TRBJ2-2
v_call: TRBV7-6

cdr3_aa: CASGPTGTQETQYF
cdr3_nt: TGTGCCAGCGGCCCTACAGGGACCCAAGAGACCCAGTACTTC
clone_size: -
d_call: -
cdr3_length: 14
j_call: TRBJ2-5
v_call: TRBV7-6

cdr3_aa: CASSPSTDLKARLDMETQYF
cdr3_nt: TGTGCCAGCAGCCCATCGACCGATTTAAAGGCTAGGCTTGATATGGAGACCCAGTACTTC
clone_size: once
d_call: -
cdr3_length: 20
j_call: TRBJ2-5
v_call: TRBV21-1

cdr3_aa: CASSLTSGRAGDEQYF
cdr3_nt: TGCGCCAGCAGCTTGACTAGCGGGAGGGCAGGCGACGAGCAGTACTTC
clone_size: -
d_call: TRBD2
cdr3_length: 16
j_call: TRBJ2-7
v_call: TRBV5-1

cdr3_aa: CASSGSDSGSFNYGYTF
cdr3_nt: TGTGCCAGCTCCGGTTCGGATTCTGGAAGTTTCAACTATGGCTACACCTTC
clone_size: -
d_call: -
cdr3_length: 17
j_call: TRBJ1-2
v_call: TRBV18

cdr3_aa: CASSLDSGRDNEQFF
cdr3_nt: TGTGCCAGCAGCCTCGACAGCGGGAGGGACAATGAGCAGTTCTTC
clone_size: -
d_call: TRBD2
cdr3_length: 15
j_call: TRBJ2-1
v_call: TRBV2

cdr3_aa: CASSPWDSEQFF
cdr3_nt: TGTGCCAGCAGCCCGTGGGACAGTGAGCAGTTCTTC
clone_size: -
d_call: TRBD1
cdr3_length: 12
j_call: TRBJ2-1
v_call: TRBV7-3

cdr3_aa: CASSSMSATNEKLFF
cdr3_nt: TGTGCCAGCAGTTCCATGTCCGCAACTAATGAAAAACTGTTTTTT
clone_size: -
d_call: -
cdr3_length: 15
j_call: TRBJ1-4
v_call: TRBV6-6

cdr3_aa: CASGSPPGTRGGTEAFF
cdr3_nt: TGTGCTAGTGGTTCACCCCCGGGTACTCGGGGGGGCACTGAAGCTTTCTTT
clone_size: -
d_call: -
cdr3_length: 17
j_call: TRBJ1-1
v_call: TRBV12-5

cdr3_aa: CASRGVAEAFF
cdr3_nt: TGTGCCAGCAGGGGGGTCGCTGAAGCTTTCTTT
clone_size: -
d_call: -
cdr3_length: 11
j_call: TRBJ1-1
v_call: TRBV2

cdr3_aa: CASSPGRIGSPYEQYF
cdr3_nt: TGTGCCAGCTCACCGGGACGGATCGGCTCCCCCTACGAGCAGTACTTC
clone_size: -
d_call: -
cdr3_length: 16
j_call: TRBJ2-7
v_call: TRBV18

cdr3_aa: CASSLEGESYNEQFF
cdr3_nt: TGCGCCAGCAGCTTGGAGGGGGAGTCCTACAATGAGCAGTTCTTC
clone_size: -
d_call: -
cdr3_length: 15
j_call: TRBJ2-1
v_call: TRBV5-1

cdr3_aa: CASSQDGGGPSTQYF
cdr3_nt: TGTGCCAGCAGCCAAGACGGGGGAGGGCCCAGTACGCAGTATTTT
clone_size: -
d_call: TRBD2
cdr3_length: 15
j_call: TRBJ2-3
v_call: TRBV14

cdr3_aa: CASSTTVGNTEAFF
cdr3_nt: TGCGCCAGCTCCACAACAGTGGGGAACACTGAAGCTTTCTTT
clone_size: -
d_call: -
cdr3_length: 14
j_call: TRBJ1-1
v_call: TRBV5-1